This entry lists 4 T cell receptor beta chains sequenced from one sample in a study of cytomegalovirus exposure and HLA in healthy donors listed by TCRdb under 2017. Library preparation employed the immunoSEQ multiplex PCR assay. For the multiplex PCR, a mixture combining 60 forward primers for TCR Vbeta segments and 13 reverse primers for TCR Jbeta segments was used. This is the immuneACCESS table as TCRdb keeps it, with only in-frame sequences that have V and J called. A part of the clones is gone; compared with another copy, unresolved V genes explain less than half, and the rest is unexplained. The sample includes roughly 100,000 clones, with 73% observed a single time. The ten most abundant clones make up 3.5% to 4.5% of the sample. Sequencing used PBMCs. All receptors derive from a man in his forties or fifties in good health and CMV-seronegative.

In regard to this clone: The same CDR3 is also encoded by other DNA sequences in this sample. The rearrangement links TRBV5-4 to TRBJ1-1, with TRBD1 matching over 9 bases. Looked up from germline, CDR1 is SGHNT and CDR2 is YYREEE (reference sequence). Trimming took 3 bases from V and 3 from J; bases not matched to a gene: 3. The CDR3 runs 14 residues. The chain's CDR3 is CASSWGQGDTEAFF. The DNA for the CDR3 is TGTGCCAGCAGCTGGGGACAGGGTGACACTGAAGCTTTCTTT.

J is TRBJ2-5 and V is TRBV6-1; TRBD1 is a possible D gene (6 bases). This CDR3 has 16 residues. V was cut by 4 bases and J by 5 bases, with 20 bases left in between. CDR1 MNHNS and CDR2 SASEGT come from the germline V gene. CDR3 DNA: TGTGCCAGCAGTGGGTACCGGGACATGGAAAGGGAGACCCAGTACTTC. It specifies CASSGYRDMERETQYF.

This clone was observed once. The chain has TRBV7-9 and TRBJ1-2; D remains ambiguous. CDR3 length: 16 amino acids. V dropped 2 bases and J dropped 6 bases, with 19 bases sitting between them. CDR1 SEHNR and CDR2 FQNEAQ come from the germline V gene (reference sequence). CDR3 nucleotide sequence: TGTGCCAGCAGCTTATTCTCCGTCGGGGTAGGGCATGGCTACACCTTC. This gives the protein CASSLFSVGVGHGYTF.

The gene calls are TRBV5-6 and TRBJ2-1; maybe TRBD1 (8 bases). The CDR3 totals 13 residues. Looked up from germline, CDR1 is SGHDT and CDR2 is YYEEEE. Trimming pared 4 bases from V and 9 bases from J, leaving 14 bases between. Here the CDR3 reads CASSKDREGEQFF. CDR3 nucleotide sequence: TGTGCCAGCAGCAAGGACAGGGAGGGTGAGCAGTTCTTC.